Reported below is one T cell receptor (beta chain). The antigen remains undetermined. This sample was taken from a study of cytomegalovirus exposure and HLA in healthy donors. Study-level points and caveats: A classifier reportedly called cytomegalovirus status with high sensitivity and specificity. Cytomegalovirus-associated TCR beta chains were listed, numbering roughly 150.

It was with 60 Vbeta and 13 Jbeta primers that the PCR ran. Some clones are missing from TCRdb's copy, which holds only in-frame ones; the method was immunoSEQ multiplex PCR. The sample holds 75,000 to 100,000 clones; about four fifths are singletons and the top ten take 13% to 15%. This CDR3 region has 15 residues. Looked up from germline, CDR1 is SGHRS and CDR2 is YFSETQ. Trimming left V 0 bases short and J 7 bases short, with 14 bases between. The sequencing input was PBMCs. The clonotype comes from a woman aged 70-85 years in good health and CMV-seropositive. The chain links TRBV5-1 to TRBJ2-1; TRBD2 is a possible D gene (5 bases). Here the CDR3 DNA reads TGCGCCAGCAGCTTGGCCCCGGGGATGGAGAATGAGCAGTTCTTC. Amino acids: CASSLAPGMENEQFF.